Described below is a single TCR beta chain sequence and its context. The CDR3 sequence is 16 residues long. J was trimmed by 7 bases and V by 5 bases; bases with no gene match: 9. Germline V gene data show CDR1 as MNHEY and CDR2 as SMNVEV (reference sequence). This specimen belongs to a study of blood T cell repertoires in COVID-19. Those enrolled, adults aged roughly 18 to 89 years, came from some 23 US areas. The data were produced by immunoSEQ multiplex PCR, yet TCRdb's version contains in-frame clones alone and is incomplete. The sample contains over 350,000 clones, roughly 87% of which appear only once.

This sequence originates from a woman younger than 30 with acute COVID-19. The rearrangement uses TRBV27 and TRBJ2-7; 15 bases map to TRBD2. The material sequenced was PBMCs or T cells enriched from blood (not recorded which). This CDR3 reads CASSPRTSGGASEQYF. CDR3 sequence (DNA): TGTGCCAGCAGTCCGAGGACTAGCGGGGGGGCGAGTGAGCAGTACTTC.